These 18 T cell receptor beta chains came from one sample sequenced in a study of control samples from healthy donors and cancer patients. Clones were read by immunoSEQ multiplex PCR, and TCRdb kept only the in-frame ones, dropping some. Of 80,000 to 100,000 clones in the sample, almost 90% were seen once. The sequenced material came from blood. The receptors stem from a man aged 30 to 39 in good health.

The chain joins TRBV19 to TRBJ2-7; a possible D gene is TRBD2 (7 bases). CDR1 LNHDA and CDR2 SQIVND come from the germline V gene (reference sequence). The CDR3 runs to 13 residues. The germline V and J ends were trimmed by 10 bases and 2 bases, with 15 bases remaining between them. The CDR3 nucleotides read TGTGCCACTAGGGGGGGTTCAGCCTACGAGCAGTACTTC. Protein product: CATRGGSAYEQYF.

V and J are TRBV7-9 and TRBJ2-1, with D possibly being TRBD1 (5 bases). Germline-derived CDR1 and CDR2 are SEHNR and FQNEAQ (reference sequence). This CDR3 has 16 amino acids. Deletions cut 5 bases from V and 7 bases from J, with 21 bases between. In DNA form, the CDR3 reads TGTGCCAGCAGCCCACCGACAGCAGTGGCCCTAAATGAGCAGTTCTTC. It yields the protein CASSPPTAVALNEQFF.

Only one count was recorded for this clone. The chain is built from TRBV5-1 and TRBJ2-5; the D gene is possibly TRBD2 (6 bases). Germline CDR1 and CDR2: SGHRS and YFSETQ. This CDR3 comprises 14 residues. The V end lost 2 bases, the J end lost 4 bases, and 12 bases lay between the germline ends. The CDR3 here is CASSFGGTGETQYF. The CDR3 coding sequence is TGCGCCAGCAGCTTCGGAGGGACGGGAGAGACCCAGTACTTC.

In DNA form, the CDR3 reads TGTGCCAGCAGCCAAGGCCCGGGGGCGATCTATGGCTACACCTTC. It encodes CASSQGPGAIYGYTF. J is TRBJ1-2 and V is TRBV3-1 (or the pseudogene TRBV3-2), with D possibly being TRBD1 (6 bases). The CDR3 totals 15 residues. Germline-derived CDR1 and CDR2 are LGHDT and YNNKEL (reference sequence). V was shortened by 1 base and J by 4 bases, with 13 bases between the two germline ends.

The rearrangement joins TRBV9 to TRBJ2-1, with D possibly matching TRBD1 (6 bases). The V end was cut by 3 bases, the J end by 10 bases, with 11 bases between. The CDR3 is 12 residues long. In germline, CDR1 is SGDLS, CDR2 YYNGEE. As DNA, the CDR3 is TGTGCCAGCAGCGGGCAGGGGTGGGAGCAGTTCTTC. It yields the protein CASSGQGWEQFF.

This clone has just one count. The rearrangement uses TRBV29-1 and TRBJ1-1; D not resolved. The CDR3 consists of 15 residues. Trimming took 5 bases from V and 7 from J, leaving 23 bases between them. Germline loops: CDR1 SQVTM, CDR2 ANQGSEA. The CDR3 DNA follows: TGCAGCGTTCCATCCCCTTTCGGGCAGGAGGGTGAAGCTTTCTTT. Translating it yields CSVPSPFGQEGEAFF.

V and J are TRBV18 and TRBJ2-7; the match to TRBD2 covers 10 bases. Trimming cost V 3 bases and J 3 bases; bases outside gene matches: 17. The CDR3 covers 19 residues. Germline V gene sequence: CDR1 KGHSH, CDR2 LQKENI. The CDR3 reads CASSPSLGIAGGSNYEQYF. The DNA for the CDR3 is TGTGCCAGCTCACCGTCACTGGGGATAGCGGGAGGAAGTAACTACGAGCAGTACTTC.

The chain has TRBV5-6 and TRBJ2-2; 8 positions match TRBD1. This CDR3 is built from 17 residues. Germline V lookup: CDR1 SGHDT, CDR2 YYEEEE. Trimming cost V 4 bases and J 2 bases; bases outside gene matches: 10. The CDR3 DNA sequence: TGTGCCAGCAGCCTACTATTGACAGGGGCTAACACCGGGGAGCTGTTTTTT. It translates to CASSLLLTGANTGELFF.

This clone has a single count. This chain joins TRBV6-5 and TRBJ2-7, with 9 bases matching TRBD2. The length of the CDR3 is 14 residues. Per germline, CDR1 MNHEY and CDR2 SVGAGI. The junction had 4 bases not matched to a gene; V was cut back by 2 bases and J by 5 bases. CDR3 in amino acids: CASSYQSGGHEQYF. The CDR3 nucleotides are TGTGCCAGCAGTTACCAGAGCGGGGGGCACGAGCAGTACTTC.

This rearrangement joins TRBV5-6 to TRBJ2-1; D call uncertain. The CDR3 runs 12 residues. Trimming left V 1 base short and J 7 bases short, with 6 bases between. The germline V gene has CDR1 SGHDT and CDR2 YYEEEE. The DNA of the CDR3 is TGTGCCAGCAGCTTGCGTAGTAATGAGCAGTTCTTC. This sequence encodes CASSLRSNEQFF.

This chain connects TRBV11-2 to TRBJ2-3; no clear D gene. Germline V gene sequence: CDR1 SGHAT, CDR2 FQNNGV. The CDR3 runs 12 residues. Trimming took off 5 bases at V and 7 bases at J, with 10 bases between the two ends. The CDR3 region is CASSTVSNTQYF. The CDR3 DNA follows: TGTGCCAGCAGCACCGTCTCAAATACGCAGTATTTT.

This clone has a single count. The chain recombines TRBV20-1 with TRBJ2-1; D not resolved. CDR1 and CDR2 from the germline V gene are DFQATT and SNEGSKA (reference sequence). CDR3 size: 11 residues. This CDR3 reads CSGVELNEQFF. CDR3 DNA sequence: TGCAGCGGTGTAGAACTCAATGAGCAGTTCTTC.

The chain carries TRBV5-4 and TRBJ2-7; 7 bases match TRBD2. Germline trimming cut 0 bases from V and 0 bases from J; bases unmatched to any gene: 6. The CDR3 contains 16 residues. Germline loops: CDR1 SGHNT, CDR2 YYREEE (reference sequence). The CDR3 sequence: CASSLGVGGPSYEQYF. CDR3 DNA sequence: TGTGCCAGCAGCTTGGGGGTGGGAGGGCCCTCCTACGAGCAGTACTTC.

V is TRBV27 and J is TRBJ2-5, with 12 bases lining up with TRBD2. This CDR3 spans 16 amino acids. CDR1 MNHEY and CDR2 SMNVEV come from the germline V gene (reference sequence). Trimming took 3 bases from V and 3 from J; bases not matched to a gene: 5. The CDR3 DNA reads TGTGCCAGCAGTTTCCTAGCGGGAGGGAAGAAAGAGACCCAGTACTTC. Its protein product is CASSFLAGGKKETQYF.

The chain combines TRBV6-6 with TRBJ2-5; 12 positions match TRBD1. The V gene end was trimmed by 5 bases and the J gene end by 4 bases; junction bases not matched to a gene: 5. This CDR3 region has 15 residues. Per germline, CDR1 MNHNY and CDR2 SVGAGI (reference sequence). CDR3 protein: CASSDGTGGRETQYF. DNA for the CDR3: TGTGCCAGCAGTGACGGGACAGGGGGCCGAGAGACCCAGTACTTC.

The V call is TRBV4-2, the J call TRBJ2-7, with 7 bases lining up with TRBD1. The CDR3 is 13 residues long. The junction had 6 bases not matched to a gene; V was cut back by 3 bases and J by 7 bases. CDR1 is LGHNA, CDR2 YNFKEQ, per germline. CDR3 sequence: CASSQGAGGEQYF. The CDR3 DNA follows: TGTGCCAGCAGCCAGGGCGCAGGGGGTGAGCAGTACTTC.

This chain uses TRBV7-2 with TRBJ1-4; the D is unclear. CDR3 size: 16 residues. Trimming removed 0 bases from V and 4 bases from J, with 12 bases in between. Germline loops: CDR1 SGHTA, CDR2 FQGNSA. The CDR3 protein is CASSLARQSSNEKLFF. The CDR3, as DNA: TGTGCCAGCAGCTTAGCCCGGCAGTCAAGTAATGAAAAACTGTTTTTT.

This clone was counted once. The CDR3 spells CATSEPTGTSGRSETQYF. DNA for the CDR3: TGTGCCACCAGTGAACCCACCGGGACTAGCGGGAGATCTGAGACCCAGTACTTC. The V and J genes are TRBV24-1 and TRBJ2-5, with TRBD2 identical over 14 bases. Trimming took 4 bases from V and 5 from J; bases not matched to a gene: 11. Germline V CDR1 and CDR2: KGHDR, SFDVKD. The CDR3 has 18 amino acids.